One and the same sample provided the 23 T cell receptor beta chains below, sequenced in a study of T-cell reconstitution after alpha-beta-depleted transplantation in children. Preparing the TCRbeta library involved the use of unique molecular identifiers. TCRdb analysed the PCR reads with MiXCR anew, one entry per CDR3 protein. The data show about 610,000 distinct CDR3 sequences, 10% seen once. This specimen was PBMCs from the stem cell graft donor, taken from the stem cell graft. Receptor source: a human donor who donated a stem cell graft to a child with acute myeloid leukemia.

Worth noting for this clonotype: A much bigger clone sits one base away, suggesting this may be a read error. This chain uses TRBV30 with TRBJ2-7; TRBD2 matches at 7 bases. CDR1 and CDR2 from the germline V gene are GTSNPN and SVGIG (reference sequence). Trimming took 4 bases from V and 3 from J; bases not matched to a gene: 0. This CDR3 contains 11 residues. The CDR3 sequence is CAWTSGYEQYF. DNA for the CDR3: TGTGCCTGGACTAGCGGCTACGAGCAGTACTTC.

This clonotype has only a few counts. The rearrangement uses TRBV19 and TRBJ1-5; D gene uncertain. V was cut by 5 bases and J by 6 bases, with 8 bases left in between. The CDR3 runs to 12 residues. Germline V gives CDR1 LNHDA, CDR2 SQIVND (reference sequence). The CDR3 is CASSLYFQPQHF. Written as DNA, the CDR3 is TGTGCCAGTAGTCTATACTTTCAGCCCCAGCATTTT.

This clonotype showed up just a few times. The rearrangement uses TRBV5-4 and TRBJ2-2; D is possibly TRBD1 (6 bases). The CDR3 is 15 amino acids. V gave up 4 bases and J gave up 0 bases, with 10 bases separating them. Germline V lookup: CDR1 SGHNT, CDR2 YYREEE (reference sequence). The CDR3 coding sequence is TGTGCCAGCAGCAACGGGACACCGAACACCGGGGAGCTGTTTTTT. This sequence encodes CASSNGTPNTGELFF.

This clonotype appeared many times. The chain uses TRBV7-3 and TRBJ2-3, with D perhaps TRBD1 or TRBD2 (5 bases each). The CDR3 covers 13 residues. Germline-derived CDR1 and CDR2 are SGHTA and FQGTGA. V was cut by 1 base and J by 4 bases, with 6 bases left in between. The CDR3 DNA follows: TGTGCCAGCAGCTTAATGGGGGCAGATACGCAGTATTTT. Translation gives CASSLMGADTQYF.

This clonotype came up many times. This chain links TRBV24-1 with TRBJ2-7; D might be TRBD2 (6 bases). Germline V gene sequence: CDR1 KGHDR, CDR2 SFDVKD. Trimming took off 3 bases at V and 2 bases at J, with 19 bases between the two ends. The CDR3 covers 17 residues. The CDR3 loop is CATSDTSGSGLPYEQYF. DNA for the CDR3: TGTGCCACCAGTGATACCTCGGGTAGCGGTTTGCCCTACGAGCAGTACTTC.

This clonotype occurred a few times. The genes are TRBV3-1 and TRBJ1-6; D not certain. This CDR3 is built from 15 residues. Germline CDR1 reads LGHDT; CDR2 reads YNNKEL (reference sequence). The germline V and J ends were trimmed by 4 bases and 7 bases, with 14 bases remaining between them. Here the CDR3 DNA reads TGTGCCAGCAGCCCCTGGGAGGGTCAAAATTCACCCCTCCACTTT. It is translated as CASSPWEGQNSPLHF.

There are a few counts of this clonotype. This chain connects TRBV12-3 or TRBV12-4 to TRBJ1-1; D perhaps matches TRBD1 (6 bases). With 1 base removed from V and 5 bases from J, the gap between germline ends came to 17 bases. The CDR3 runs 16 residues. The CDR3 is CASSLVRVRGRTEAFF. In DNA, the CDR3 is TGTGCCAGCAGTTTAGTCCGAGTCAGGGGTCGGACTGAAGCTTTCTTT.

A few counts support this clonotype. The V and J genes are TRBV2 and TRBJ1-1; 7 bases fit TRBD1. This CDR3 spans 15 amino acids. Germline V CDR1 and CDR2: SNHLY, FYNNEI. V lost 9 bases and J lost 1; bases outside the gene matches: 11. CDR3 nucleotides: TGTGCCAGTAAAAGGGTGACAGGGCGGAACACTGAAGCTTTCTTT. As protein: CASKRVTGRNTEAFF.

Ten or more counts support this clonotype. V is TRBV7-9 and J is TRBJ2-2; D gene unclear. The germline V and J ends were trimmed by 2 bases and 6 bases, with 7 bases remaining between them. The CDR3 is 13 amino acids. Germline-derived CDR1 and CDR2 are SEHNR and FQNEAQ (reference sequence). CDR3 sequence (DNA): TGTGCCAGCAGCTTATTGGCCGCCGGGGAGCTGTTTTTT. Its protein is CASSLLAAGELFF.

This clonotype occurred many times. The CDR3 loop is CASSYGTSQETQYF. The DNA for the CDR3 is TGTGCCAGCAGCTACGGGACTAGCCAAGAGACCCAGTACTTC. The chain has TRBV7-3 and TRBJ2-5; 8 nucleotides match TRBD2. V shed 4 bases, J shed 1 base, and the junction held 2 bases outside the gene matches. The CDR3 is 14 amino acids. Germline CDR1 reads SGHTA; CDR2 reads FQGTGA.

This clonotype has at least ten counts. CDR3 DNA sequence: TGCAGTGCTAGAGATTATGGGGGGCGAAAGGCTGAAGCTTTCTTT. Translating gives CSARDYGGRKAEAFF. V and J are TRBV20-1 and TRBJ1-1; the D gene is possibly TRBD1 (6 bases). Germline V gene sequence: CDR1 DFQATT, CDR2 SNEGSKA (reference sequence). The CDR3 length is 15 residues. V was pared by 0 bases and J by 6 bases, with 17 bases between.

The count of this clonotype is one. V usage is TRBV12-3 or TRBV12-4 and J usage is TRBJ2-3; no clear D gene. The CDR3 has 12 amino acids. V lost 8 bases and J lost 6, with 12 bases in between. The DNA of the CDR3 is TGTGCCAGCCCTACCTTCCTTGATACGCAGTATTTT. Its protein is CASPTFLDTQYF.

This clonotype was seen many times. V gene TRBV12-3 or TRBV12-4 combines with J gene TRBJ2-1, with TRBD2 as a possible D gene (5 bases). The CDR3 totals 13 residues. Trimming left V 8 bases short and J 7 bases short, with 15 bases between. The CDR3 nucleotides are TGTGCCAGCTCCTTACGACCGGGGAATGAGCAGTTCTTC. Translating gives CASSLRPGNEQFF.

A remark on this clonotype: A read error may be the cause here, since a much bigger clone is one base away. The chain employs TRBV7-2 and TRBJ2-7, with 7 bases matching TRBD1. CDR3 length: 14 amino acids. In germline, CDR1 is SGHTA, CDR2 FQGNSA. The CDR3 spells CASSSLTGVYEEYF. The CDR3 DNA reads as TGTGCCAGCAGCTCTTTAACAGGGGTCTACGAGGAGTACTTC.

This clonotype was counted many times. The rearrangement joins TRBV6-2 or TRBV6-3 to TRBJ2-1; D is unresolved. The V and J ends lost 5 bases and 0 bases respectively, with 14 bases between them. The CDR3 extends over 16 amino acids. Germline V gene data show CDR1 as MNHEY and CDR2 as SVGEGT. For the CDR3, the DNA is TGTGCCAGCAGTCCCCCGATTCCGAGCTCCTACAATGAGCAGTTCTTC. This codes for CASSPPIPSSYNEQFF.

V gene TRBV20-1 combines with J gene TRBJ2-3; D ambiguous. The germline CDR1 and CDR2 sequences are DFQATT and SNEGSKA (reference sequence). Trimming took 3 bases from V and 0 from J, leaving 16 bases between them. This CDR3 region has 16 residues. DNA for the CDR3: TGCAGTGCTAGGGAAAGGAGAAGAGCTAGCACAGATACGCAGTATTTT. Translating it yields CSARERRRASTDTQYF.

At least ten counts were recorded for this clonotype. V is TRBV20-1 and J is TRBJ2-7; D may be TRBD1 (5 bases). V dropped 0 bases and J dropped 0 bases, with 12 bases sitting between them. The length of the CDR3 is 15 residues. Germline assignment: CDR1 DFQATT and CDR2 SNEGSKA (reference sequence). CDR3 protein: CSARDGGAISYEQYF. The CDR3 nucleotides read TGCAGTGCTAGAGATGGTGGGGCTATCTCCTACGAGCAGTACTTC.

CDR3 amino acids: CASSLDRANYEQYF. CDR3 nucleotides: TGTGCCAGCAGCTTGGACAGGGCTAACTACGAGCAGTACTTC. The chain links TRBV5-5 to TRBJ2-7; possibly TRBD1 for D (6 bases). CDR3 length equals 14 residues. Trimming cost V 0 bases and J 3 bases, with 10 bases left between them. In germline, CDR1 is SGHKS, CDR2 YYEKEE (reference sequence).

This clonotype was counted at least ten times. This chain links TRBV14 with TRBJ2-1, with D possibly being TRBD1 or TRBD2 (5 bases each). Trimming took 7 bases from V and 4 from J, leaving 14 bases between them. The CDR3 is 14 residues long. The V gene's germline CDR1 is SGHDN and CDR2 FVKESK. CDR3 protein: CASNQLGGYNEQFF. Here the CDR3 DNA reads TGTGCCAGCAACCAGCTTGGGGGTTACAATGAGCAGTTCTTC.

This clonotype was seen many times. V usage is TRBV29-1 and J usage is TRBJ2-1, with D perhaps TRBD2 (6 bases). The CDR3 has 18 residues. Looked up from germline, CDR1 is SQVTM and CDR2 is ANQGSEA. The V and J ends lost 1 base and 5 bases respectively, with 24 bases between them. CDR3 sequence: CSVEGDLALPASDNEQFF. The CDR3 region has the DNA TGCAGCGTTGAAGGGGATCTAGCGCTGCCTGCCTCGGACAATGAGCAGTTCTTC.

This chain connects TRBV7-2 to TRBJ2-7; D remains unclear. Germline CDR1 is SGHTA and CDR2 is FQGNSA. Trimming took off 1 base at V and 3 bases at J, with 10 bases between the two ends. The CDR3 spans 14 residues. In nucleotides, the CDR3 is TGTGCCAGCAGCTTAGGTGTGGCGGTCTACGAGCAGTACTTC. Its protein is CASSLGVAVYEQYF. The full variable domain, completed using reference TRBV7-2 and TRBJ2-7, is GAGVSQSPSNKVTEKGKDVELRCDPISGHTALYWYRQSLGQGLEFLIYFQGNSAPDKSGLPSDRFSAERTGGSVSTLTIQRTQQEDSAVYLCASSLGVAVYEQYFGPGTRLTVT.

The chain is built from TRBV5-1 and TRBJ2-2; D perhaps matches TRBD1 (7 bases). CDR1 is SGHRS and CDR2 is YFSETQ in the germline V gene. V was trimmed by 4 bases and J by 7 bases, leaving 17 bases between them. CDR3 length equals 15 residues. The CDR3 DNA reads TGCGCCAGCAGCCCCCGCGGGACAGAATTCGGGGAGCTGTTTTTT. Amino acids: CASSPRGTEFGELFF.

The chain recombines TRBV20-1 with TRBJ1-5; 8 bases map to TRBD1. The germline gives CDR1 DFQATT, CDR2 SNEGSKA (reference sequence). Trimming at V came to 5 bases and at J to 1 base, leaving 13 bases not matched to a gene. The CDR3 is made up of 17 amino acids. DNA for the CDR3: TGCAGTGCTCTCATTGACAGGGGAATTATCAGCAATCAGCCCCAGCATTTT. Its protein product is CSALIDRGIISNQPQHF.